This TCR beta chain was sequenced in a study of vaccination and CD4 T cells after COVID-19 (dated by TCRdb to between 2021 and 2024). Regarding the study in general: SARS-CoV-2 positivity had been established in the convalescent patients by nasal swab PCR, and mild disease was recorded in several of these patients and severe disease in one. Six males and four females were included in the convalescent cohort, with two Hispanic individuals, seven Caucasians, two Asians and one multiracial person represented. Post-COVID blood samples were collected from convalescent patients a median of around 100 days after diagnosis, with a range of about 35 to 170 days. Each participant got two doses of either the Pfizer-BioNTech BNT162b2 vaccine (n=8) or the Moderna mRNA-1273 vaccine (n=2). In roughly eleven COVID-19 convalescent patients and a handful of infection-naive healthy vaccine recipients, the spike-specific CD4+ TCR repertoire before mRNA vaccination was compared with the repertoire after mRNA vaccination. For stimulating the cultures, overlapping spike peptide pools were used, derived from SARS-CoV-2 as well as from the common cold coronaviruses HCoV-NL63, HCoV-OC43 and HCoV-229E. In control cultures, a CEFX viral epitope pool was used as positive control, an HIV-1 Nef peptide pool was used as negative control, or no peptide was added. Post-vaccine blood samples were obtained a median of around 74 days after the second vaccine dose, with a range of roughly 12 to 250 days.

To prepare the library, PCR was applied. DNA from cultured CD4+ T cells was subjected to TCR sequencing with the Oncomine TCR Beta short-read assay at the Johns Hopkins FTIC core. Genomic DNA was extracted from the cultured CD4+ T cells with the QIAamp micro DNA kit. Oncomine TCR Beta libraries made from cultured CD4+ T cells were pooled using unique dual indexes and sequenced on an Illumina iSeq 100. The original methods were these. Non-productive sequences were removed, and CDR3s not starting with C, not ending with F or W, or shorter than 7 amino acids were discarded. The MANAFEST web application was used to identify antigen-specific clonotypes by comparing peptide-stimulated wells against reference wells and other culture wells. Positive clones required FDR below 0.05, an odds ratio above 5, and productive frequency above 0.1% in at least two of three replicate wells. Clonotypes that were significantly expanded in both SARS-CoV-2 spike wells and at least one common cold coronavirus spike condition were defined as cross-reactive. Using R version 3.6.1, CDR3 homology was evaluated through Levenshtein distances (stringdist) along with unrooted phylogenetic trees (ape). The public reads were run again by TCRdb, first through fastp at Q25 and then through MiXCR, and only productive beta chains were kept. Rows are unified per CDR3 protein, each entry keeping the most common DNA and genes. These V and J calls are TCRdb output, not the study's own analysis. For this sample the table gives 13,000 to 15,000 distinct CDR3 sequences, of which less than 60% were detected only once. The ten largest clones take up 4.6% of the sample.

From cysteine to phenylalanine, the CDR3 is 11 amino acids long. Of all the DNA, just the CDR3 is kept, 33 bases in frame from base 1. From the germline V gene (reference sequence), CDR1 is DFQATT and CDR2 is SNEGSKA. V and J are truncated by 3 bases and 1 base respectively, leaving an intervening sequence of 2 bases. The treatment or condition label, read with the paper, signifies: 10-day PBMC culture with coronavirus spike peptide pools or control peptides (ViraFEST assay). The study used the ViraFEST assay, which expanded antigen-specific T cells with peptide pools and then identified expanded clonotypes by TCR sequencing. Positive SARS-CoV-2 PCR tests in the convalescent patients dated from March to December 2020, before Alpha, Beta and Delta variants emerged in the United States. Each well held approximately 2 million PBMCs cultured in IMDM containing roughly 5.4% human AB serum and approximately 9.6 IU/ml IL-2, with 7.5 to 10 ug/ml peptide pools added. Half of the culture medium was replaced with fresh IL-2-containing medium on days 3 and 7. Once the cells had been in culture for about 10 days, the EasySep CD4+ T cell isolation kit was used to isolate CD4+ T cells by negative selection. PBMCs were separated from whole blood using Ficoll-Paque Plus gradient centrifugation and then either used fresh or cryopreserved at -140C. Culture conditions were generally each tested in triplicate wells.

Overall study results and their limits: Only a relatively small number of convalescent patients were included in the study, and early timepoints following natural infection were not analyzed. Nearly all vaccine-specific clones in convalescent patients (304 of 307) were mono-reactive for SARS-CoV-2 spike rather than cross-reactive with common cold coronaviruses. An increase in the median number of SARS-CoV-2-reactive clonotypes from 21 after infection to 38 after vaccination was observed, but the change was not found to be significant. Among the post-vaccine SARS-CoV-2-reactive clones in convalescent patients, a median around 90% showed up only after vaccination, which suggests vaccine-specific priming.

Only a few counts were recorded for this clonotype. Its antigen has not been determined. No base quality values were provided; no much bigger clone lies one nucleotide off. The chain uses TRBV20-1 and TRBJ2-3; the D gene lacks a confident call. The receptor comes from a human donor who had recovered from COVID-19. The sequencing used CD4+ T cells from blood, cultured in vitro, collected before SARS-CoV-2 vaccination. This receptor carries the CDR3 CSARGTDTQYF. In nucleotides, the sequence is TGCAGTGCTAGGGGCACAGATACGCAGTATTTT.